The 7 T cell receptor beta chains reported below all come from one sample, sequenced in a study of shared clonotypes between healthy human individuals. Measured with immunoSEQ multiplex PCR; TCRdb has only the in-frame clones, and not every one. The sample has some 2,100,000 clones, more than 90% seen once; the top ten hold less than 0.15%. The material sequenced was naive CD4+ T cells sorted from blood. Subset meaning: CD45RA+ positively selected. These TCRs come from a man younger than 35 in good health.

The chain links TRBV19 to TRBJ1-6; a weak D match, TRBD1 (5 bases). There are 17 residues in the CDR3. The V end lost 8 bases, the J end lost 0 bases, and 17 bases lay between the germline ends. Germline V gene lookup returns CDR1 LNHDA and CDR2 SQIVND (reference sequence). The CDR3 DNA sequence: TGTGCCAGTGGCGGGCAGGGTGGCAGCTCCTATAATTCACCCCTCCACTTT. It translates to CASGGQGGSSYNSPLHF.

This chain links TRBV6-5 with TRBJ1-5; D not certain. CDR1 is MNHEY, CDR2 SVGAGI, per germline. The CDR3 has 13 amino acids. Trimming shortened V by 2 bases and J by 7 bases, and 9 bases separated the two germline ends. In nucleotides, the CDR3 is TGTGCCAGCAGTTACGGGTTGGGGCAGCCCCAGCATTTT. This gives the protein CASSYGLGQPQHF.

The rearrangement links TRBV30 to TRBJ1-6, with D possibly TRBD1 on 6 matching bases. This CDR3 is 19 amino acids long. Germline CDR1 is GTSNPN and CDR2 is SVGIG (reference sequence). V lost 0 bases and J lost 0, with 18 bases in between. The CDR3 loop reads CAWSVRGRGLSSYNSPLHF. CDR3 in DNA: TGTGCCTGGAGTGTACGAGGCAGGGGCTTAAGCTCCTATAATTCACCCCTCCACTTT. The variable domain in full, with the rest retrieved from reference TRBV30 and TRBJ1-6, is SQTIHQWPATLVQPVGSPLSLECTVEGTSNPNLYWYRQAAGRGLQLLFYSVGIGQISSEVPQNLSASRPQDRQFILSSKKLLLSDSGFYLCAWSVRGRGLSSYNSPLHFGNGTRLTVT.

This chain uses TRBV5-1 with TRBJ1-6, with 7 bases lining up with TRBD1. This CDR3 contains 17 residues. V trimming: 0 bases; J trimming: 5 bases; junction bases outside the gene matches: 8. Germline-derived CDR1 and CDR2 are SGHRS and YFSETQ. This CDR3 is CASSLDLGTANNSPLHF. The CDR3 coding sequence is TGCGCCAGCAGCTTGGACCTAGGGACAGCAAATAATTCACCCCTCCACTTT.

The V and J genes are TRBV30 and TRBJ2-7; 8 nucleotides align to TRBD1. The CDR3 consists of 13 residues. The germline V gene has CDR1 GTSNPN and CDR2 SVGIG (reference sequence). Trimming took 3 bases from V and 4 from J; bases not matched to a gene: 5. The CDR3, as DNA: TGTGCCTGGAGCGGACAGGGATATTACGAGCAGTACTTC. This encodes CAWSGQGYYEQYF. Supplemented by reference TRBV30 and TRBJ2-7, the full variable domain reads SQTIHQWPATLVQPVGSPLSLECTVEGTSNPNLYWYRQAAGRGLQLLFYSVGIGQISSEVPQNLSASRPQDRQFILSSKKLLLSDSGFYLCAWSGQGYYEQYFGPGTRLTVT.

The chain employs TRBV27 and TRBJ2-5; possibly TRBD1 or TRBD2 for D (6 bases each). From germline, CDR1 is MNHEY and CDR2 SMNVEV (reference sequence). CDR3 length: 13 residues. CDR3 residues: CATYPRGAETQYF. In DNA form, the CDR3 reads TGTGCTACGTACCCGAGGGGGGCAGAGACCCAGTACTTC.

This chain uses TRBV30 with TRBJ1-5; no clear D. There are 14 residues in the CDR3. Germline lookup yields CDR1 GTSNPN and CDR2 SVGIG (reference sequence). The V gene lost 0 bases and the J gene lost 5 bases, with 11 bases spanning the gap. This CDR3 reads CAWSVPGKDQPQHF. Written as DNA, the CDR3 is TGTGCCTGGAGTGTACCCGGGAAAGATCAGCCCCAGCATTTT.